Sequencing of this TCR beta chain was carried out in a study of T-cell reconstitution after alpha-beta-depleted transplantation in children. Whole-study results and caveats: Reportedly, only several hundred clones from non-depleted graft cells drove alpha-beta T-cell counts at about two months. At the one-year point after transplant, T-cell counts and TCRbeta diversity were found to come mostly from T cells that had been newly produced.

Unique molecular identifiers featured in how the TCRbeta library was prepared. TCRdb ran MiXCR on the PCR reads and lists one entry per CDR3 protein. The table includes approximately 30,000 distinct CDR3 sequences, 5.5% to 8% detected once. This clonotype was observed many times. The antigen is not known. This CDR3 spans 14 amino acids. Germline V CDR1 and CDR2: SGHTA, FQGNSA. V was clipped by 5 bases and J by 3 bases; unmatched bases: 3. The chain joins TRBV7-2 to TRBJ2-2, with TRBD1 matching 7 bases. Specimen: peripheral blood, collected 60 days after TCRalphabeta/CD19-depleted stem cell transplant. The source is a child under two years old who had a stem cell transplant for acute myeloid leukemia, so the T cells may come from the graft donor. Here the CDR3 DNA reads TGTGCCAGCAGCCCCGACAGGGACACCGGGGAGCTGTTTTTT. This codes for CASSPDRDTGELFF.